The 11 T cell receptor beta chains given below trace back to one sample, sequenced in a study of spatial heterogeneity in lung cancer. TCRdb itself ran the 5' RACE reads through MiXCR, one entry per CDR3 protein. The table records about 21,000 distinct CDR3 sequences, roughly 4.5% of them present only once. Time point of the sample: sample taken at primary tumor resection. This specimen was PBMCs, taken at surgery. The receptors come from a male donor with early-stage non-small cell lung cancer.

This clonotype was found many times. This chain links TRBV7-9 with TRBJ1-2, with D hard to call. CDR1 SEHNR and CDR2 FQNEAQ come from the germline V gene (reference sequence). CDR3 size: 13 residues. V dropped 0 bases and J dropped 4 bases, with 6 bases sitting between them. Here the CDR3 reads CASSLAQVYGYTF. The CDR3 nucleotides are TGTGCCAGCAGCTTAGCGCAGGTCTATGGCTACACCTTC.

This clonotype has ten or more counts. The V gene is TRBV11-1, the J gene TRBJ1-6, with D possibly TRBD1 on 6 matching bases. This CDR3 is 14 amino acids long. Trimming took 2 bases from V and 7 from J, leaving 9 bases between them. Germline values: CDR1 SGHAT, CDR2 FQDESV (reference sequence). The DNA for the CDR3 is TGTGCCAGCAGCTTATTCAGGGGAAATTCACCCCTCCACTTT. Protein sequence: CASSLFRGNSPLHF.

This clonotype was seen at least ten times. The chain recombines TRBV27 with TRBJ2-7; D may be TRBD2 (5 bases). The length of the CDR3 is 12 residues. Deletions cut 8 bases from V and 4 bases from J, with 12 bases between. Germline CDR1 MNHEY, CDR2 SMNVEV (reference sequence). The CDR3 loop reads CASGESWYEQYF. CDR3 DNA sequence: TGTGCCAGCGGGGAGAGTTGGTACGAGCAGTACTTC.

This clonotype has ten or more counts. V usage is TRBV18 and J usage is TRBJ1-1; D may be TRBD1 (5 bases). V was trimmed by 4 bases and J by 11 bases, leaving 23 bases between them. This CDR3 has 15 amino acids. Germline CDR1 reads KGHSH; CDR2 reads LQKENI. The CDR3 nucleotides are TGTGCCAGCTCACGGACCGGGACGGGTTCCTCTACGGCTTTCTTT. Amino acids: CASSRTGTGSSTAFF.

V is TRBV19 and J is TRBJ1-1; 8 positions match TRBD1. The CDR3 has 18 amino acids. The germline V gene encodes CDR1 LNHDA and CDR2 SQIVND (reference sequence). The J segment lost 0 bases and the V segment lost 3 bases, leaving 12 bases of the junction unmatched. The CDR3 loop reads CASSIIGTGAYLNTEAFF. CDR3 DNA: TGTGCCAGTAGTATCATAGGGACAGGAGCCTATTTGAACACTGAAGCTTTCTTT.

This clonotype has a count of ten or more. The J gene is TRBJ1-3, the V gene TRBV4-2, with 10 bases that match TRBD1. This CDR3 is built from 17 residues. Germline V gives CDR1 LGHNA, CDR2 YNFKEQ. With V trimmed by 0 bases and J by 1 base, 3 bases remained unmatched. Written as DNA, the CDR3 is TGTGCCAGCAGCCAAGATTTGGGACAGGGGTCTGGAAACACCATATATTTT. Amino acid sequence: CASSQDLGQGSGNTIYF.

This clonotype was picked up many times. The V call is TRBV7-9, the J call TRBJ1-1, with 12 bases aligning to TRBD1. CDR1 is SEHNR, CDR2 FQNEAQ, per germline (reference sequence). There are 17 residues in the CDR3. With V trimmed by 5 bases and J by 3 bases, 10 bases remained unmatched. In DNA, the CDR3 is TGTGCCAGCAGCCGAGATCCGGGACAGGGGGCGGACACTGAAGCTTTCTTT. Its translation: CASSRDPGQGADTEAFF.

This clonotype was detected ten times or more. The CDR3 region is CASSFGRSSNQPQHF. The CDR3, as DNA: TGTGCCAGCAGTTTTGGCAGGTCTAGCAATCAGCCCCAGCATTTT. This sequence joins TRBV12-3 or TRBV12-4 and TRBJ1-5; D is unresolved. The ends were cut back, 3 bases at V and 0 bases at J, with 9 bases in the middle. The CDR3 is made up of 15 amino acids.

CDR3 bases: TGCAGTGTAGAGGAGGAAAGCACAGATACGCAGTATTTT. Translating gives CSVEEESTDTQYF. The genes are TRBV20-1 and TRBJ2-3, with D perhaps matching TRBD2 (5 bases). The V end lost 7 bases, the J end lost 0 bases, and 11 bases lay between the germline ends. CDR1 DFQATT and CDR2 SNEGSKA come from the germline V gene (reference sequence). The CDR3 totals 13 residues.

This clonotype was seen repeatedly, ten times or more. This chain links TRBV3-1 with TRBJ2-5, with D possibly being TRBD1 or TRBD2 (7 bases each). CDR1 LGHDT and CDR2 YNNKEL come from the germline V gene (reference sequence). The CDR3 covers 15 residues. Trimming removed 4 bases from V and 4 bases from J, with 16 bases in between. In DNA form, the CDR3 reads TGTGCCAGCAGCCGAGATCCAGGGGGGGGAGAGACCCAGTACTTC. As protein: CASSRDPGGGETQYF.

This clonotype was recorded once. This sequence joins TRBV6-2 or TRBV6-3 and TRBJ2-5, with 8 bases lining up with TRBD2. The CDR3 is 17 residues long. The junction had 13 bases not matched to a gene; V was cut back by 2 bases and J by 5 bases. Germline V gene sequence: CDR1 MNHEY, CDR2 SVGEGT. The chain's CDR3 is CASSYPISGTPRETQYF. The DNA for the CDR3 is TGTGCCAGCAGTTACCCGATTAGCGGGACTCCCCGGGAGACCCAGTACTTC.